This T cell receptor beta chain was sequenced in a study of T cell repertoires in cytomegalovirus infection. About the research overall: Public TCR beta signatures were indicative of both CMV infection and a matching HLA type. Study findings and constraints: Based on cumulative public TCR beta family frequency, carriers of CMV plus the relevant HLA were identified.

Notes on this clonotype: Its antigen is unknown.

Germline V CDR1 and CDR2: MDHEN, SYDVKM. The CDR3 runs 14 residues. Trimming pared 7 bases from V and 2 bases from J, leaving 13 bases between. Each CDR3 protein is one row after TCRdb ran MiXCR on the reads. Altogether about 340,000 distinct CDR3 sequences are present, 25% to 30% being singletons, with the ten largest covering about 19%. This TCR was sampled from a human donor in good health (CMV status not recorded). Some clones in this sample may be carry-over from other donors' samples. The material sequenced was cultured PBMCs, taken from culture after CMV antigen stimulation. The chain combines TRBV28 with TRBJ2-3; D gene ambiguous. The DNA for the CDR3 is TGTGCCAGCACCCAAGGCGGCTCCACAGATACGCAGTATTTT. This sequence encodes CASTQGGSTDTQYF.